Listed below are T cell receptor beta chains from one sample, sequenced in a study of cytomegalovirus exposure and HLA in healthy donors. Clones were sequenced by immunoSEQ multiplex PCR, and TCRdb holds only the in-frame ones, with some missing. The table shows 110,000 to 150,000 clones, with 73% occurring only once. The sequenced sample consisted of PBMCs. The receptors shown here come from a woman between 40 and 55 years old in good health and CMV-seronegative. CDR3s include the opening cysteine and the closing phenylalanine or tryptophan. D genes are given only for firm matches. The size field is filled for only some rows; it gives once, few, many or a size class.

j_gene: TRBJ1-2; abundance: -; v_gene: TRBV19; d_gene: TRBD1; CDR3nt: TGTGCCAGTAGTATAATGGGACAGCAGATTTATGGCTACACCTTC; CDR3aa: CASSIMGQQIYGYTF
j_gene: TRBJ2-4; abundance: -; v_gene: TRBV12-5; d_gene: -; CDR3nt: TGTGCTAGTGGTTTGGCTCCCGGAGTAGCCAAAAACATTCAGTACTTC; CDR3aa: CASGLAPGVAKNIQYF
j_gene: TRBJ1-3; abundance: once; v_gene: TRBV10-3; d_gene: -; CDR3nt: TGTGCCATCAGTGATCTCTTTACTGGAAACACCATATATTTT; CDR3aa: CAISDLFTGNTIYF
j_gene: TRBJ2-2; abundance: -; v_gene: TRBV2; d_gene: -; CDR3nt: TGTGCCAGCAGTTTAAACACCGGGGAGCTGTTTTTT; CDR3aa: CASSLNTGELFF
j_gene: TRBJ2-7; abundance: -; v_gene: TRBV27; d_gene: -; CDR3nt: TGTGCCAGCAGTTTAAGTACAGGGAAGAGGAGCTACGAGCAGTACTTC; CDR3aa: CASSLSTGKRSYEQYF
j_gene: TRBJ1-1; abundance: -; v_gene: TRBV25-1; d_gene: -; CDR3nt: TGTGCCAGCAGTGAATCTAGGGGGGGCACTGAAGCTTTCTTT; CDR3aa: CASSESRGGTEAFF
j_gene: TRBJ2-3; abundance: -; v_gene: TRBV5-1; d_gene: TRBD2; CDR3nt: TGCGCCAGCAGCCATGGACTAGCGGGGGCCCATAAGCCGAGCACAGATACGCAGTATTTT; CDR3aa: CASSHGLAGAHKPSTDTQYF
j_gene: TRBJ1-1; abundance: -; v_gene: TRBV7-6; d_gene: TRBD1; CDR3nt: TGTGCCAGCAGCACTCGGACAGGGGGCACTGAAGCTTTCTTT; CDR3aa: CASSTRTGGTEAFF
j_gene: TRBJ1-2; abundance: -; v_gene: TRBV2; d_gene: -; CDR3nt: TGTGCCAGCAGTGTGGGGGCGCTCTACTATGGCTACACCTTC; CDR3aa: CASSVGALYYGYTF
j_gene: TRBJ2-5; abundance: -; v_gene: TRBV2; d_gene: TRBD2; CDR3nt: TGTGCCAGCACGGGTAGCGGGGGGGCAGAGACCCAGTACTTC; CDR3aa: CASTGSGGAETQYF
j_gene: TRBJ2-7; abundance: -; v_gene: TRBV5-1; d_gene: TRBD1; CDR3nt: TGCGCCAGCAGCTTACACATGCAGGGGGCCTACGAGCAGTACTTC; CDR3aa: CASSLHMQGAYEQYF
j_gene: TRBJ2-7; abundance: -; v_gene: TRBV1; d_gene: -; CDR3nt: TGCACCAGCAGCACCCATGGACTAGTTGCCTCCTACGAGCAGTACTTC; CDR3aa: CTSSTHGLVASYEQYF
j_gene: TRBJ1-4; abundance: -; v_gene: TRBV28; d_gene: -; CDR3nt: TGTGCCAGCAGTTTAGGCGCTACAGGGCCAAATGAAAAACTGTTTTTT; CDR3aa: CASSLGATGPNEKLFF
j_gene: TRBJ2-3; abundance: -; v_gene: TRBV5-1; d_gene: TRBD2; CDR3nt: TGCGCCAGCAGCTTGTCTTACCTAGCGGAGATGAACACAGATACGCAGTATTTT; CDR3aa: CASSLSYLAEMNTDTQYF
j_gene: TRBJ2-7; abundance: -; v_gene: TRBV29-1; d_gene: TRBD2; CDR3nt: TGCAGCGTTGTTGGTAGCGGGCGTGCCTACGAGCAGTACTTC; CDR3aa: CSVVGSGRAYEQYF
j_gene: TRBJ2-1; abundance: -; v_gene: TRBV9; d_gene: -; CDR3nt: TGTGCCAGCAGCGTATTGGTTTCTCGGGAGCAGTTCTTC; CDR3aa: CASSVLVSREQFF
j_gene: TRBJ1-5; abundance: few; v_gene: TRBV5-6; d_gene: -; CDR3nt: TGTGCCAGCAGCTCCTTCGGAGGTGAGAGGCTCCAGCATTTT; CDR3aa: CASSSFGGERLQHF
j_gene: TRBJ1-2; abundance: -; v_gene: TRBV5-1; d_gene: TRBD1; CDR3nt: TGCGCCAGCAGCTTGGCCATGGCAGGGGGTGGCTACACCTTC; CDR3aa: CASSLAMAGGGYTF
j_gene: TRBJ1-1; abundance: -; v_gene: TRBV18; d_gene: TRBD1; CDR3nt: TGTGCCAGCTCACCGGGACAGACCTACACTGAAGCTTTCTTT; CDR3aa: CASSPGQTYTEAFF
j_gene: TRBJ2-2; abundance: -; v_gene: TRBV11-2; d_gene: TRBD1; CDR3nt: TGTGCCAGCAGCTTAGATCCACAGGGGTACACCGGGGAGCTGTTTTTT; CDR3aa: CASSLDPQGYTGELFF
j_gene: TRBJ2-7; abundance: -; v_gene: TRBV2; d_gene: TRBD1; CDR3nt: TGTGCCAGCAGTGAGATCCAGGGGGACGAGCAGTACTTC; CDR3aa: CASSEIQGDEQYF
j_gene: TRBJ2-1; abundance: -; v_gene: TRBV7-3; d_gene: TRBD1; CDR3nt: TGTGCCAGCAGCTGGGACAGAGAGTCTTACAATGAGCAGTTCTTC; CDR3aa: CASSWDRESYNEQFF
j_gene: TRBJ1-2; abundance: -; v_gene: TRBV7-9; d_gene: TRBD1; CDR3nt: TGTTCCAGCAGCCCGAACCGGGACAGGGATTATGGGGTTGATGGCTACACCTTC; CDR3aa: CSSSPNRDRDYGVDGYTF
j_gene: TRBJ2-7; abundance: -; v_gene: TRBV27; d_gene: TRBD1; CDR3nt: TGTGCCAGCGGACCCGGACAGGGGCCCCGGGGGTCCTACGAGCAGTACTTC; CDR3aa: CASGPGQGPRGSYEQYF
j_gene: TRBJ2-3; abundance: -; v_gene: TRBV4-1; d_gene: TRBD2; CDR3nt: TGCGCCAGCAGCCAAGATGGGCCGGGAGGAGATACGCAGTATTTT; CDR3aa: CASSQDGPGGDTQYF